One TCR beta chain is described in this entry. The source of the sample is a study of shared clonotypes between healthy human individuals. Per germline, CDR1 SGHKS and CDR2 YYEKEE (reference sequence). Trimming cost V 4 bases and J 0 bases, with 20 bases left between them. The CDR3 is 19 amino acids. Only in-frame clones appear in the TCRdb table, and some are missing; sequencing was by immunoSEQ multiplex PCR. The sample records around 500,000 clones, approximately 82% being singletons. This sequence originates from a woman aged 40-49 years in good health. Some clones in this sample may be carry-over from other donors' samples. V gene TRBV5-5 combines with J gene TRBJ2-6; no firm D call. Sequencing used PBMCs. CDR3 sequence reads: CASSPAPTTTSSGANVLTF. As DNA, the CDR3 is TGTGCCAGCAGCCCGGCCCCGACAACTACATCCTCTGGGGCCAACGTCCTGACTTTC. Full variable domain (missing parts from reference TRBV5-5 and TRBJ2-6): DAGVTQSPTHLIKTRGQQVTLRCSPISGHKSVSWYQQVLGQGPQFIFQYYEKEERGRGNFPDRFSARQFPNYSSELNVNALLLGDSALYLCASSPAPTTTSSGANVLTFGAGSRLTVL.